This TCR beta chain was observed in a study of blood T cells in healthy people across ages. This clonotype came up a few times. The germline CDR1 and CDR2 sequences are SGHVS and FQNEAQ. Unmatched junction bases numbered 2, after V lost 0 bases and J lost 4 bases. The CDR3 has 17 residues. With a J-beta primer mix and a sample-barcoded 5' primer, a second PCR ran about 6 to 11 cycles. MiXCR was run by TCRdb on the 5' RACE reads, yielding one entry per CDR3 protein. The data contain hundreds of thousands of distinct CDR3 sequences, less than 25% of them seen just once; the ten biggest clones take up 7.5% to 9%. These data also formed part of another study, on T cells of mothers and their children.

The sequenced sample consisted of blood. This receptor was obtained from a boy under 18 in good health. The V and J genes are TRBV7-8 and TRBJ2-1; 14 nucleotides agree with TRBD2. In nucleotides, the CDR3 is TGTGCCAGCAGCTTAGCCGGGACTAGCGGGGGATACAATGAGCAGTTCTTC. It yields the protein CASSLAGTSGGYNEQFF.